This note documents a single T cell receptor (beta chain) sequence. This entry belongs to a study of blood T cell repertoires in COVID-19. Only in-frame clones appear in the TCRdb table, and some are missing; sequencing was by immunoSEQ multiplex PCR. This table holds under 400,000 clones, about nine tenths found once. V gave up 6 bases and J gave up 2 bases; unmatched junction bases: 5. Germline V gene lookup returns CDR1 MNHEY and CDR2 SVGEGT. The CDR3 covers 14 residues. The source material was peripheral blood. The source is a woman aged 30 to 39 with COVID-19, enrolled during active disease. The gene calls are TRBV6-2 or TRBV6-3 and TRBJ2-5; 8 nucleotides align to TRBD2. CDR3 nucleotide sequence: TGTGCCAGCAGCAGACTAGCGAATCAAGAGACCCAGTACTTC. Protein sequence: CASSRLANQETQYF.